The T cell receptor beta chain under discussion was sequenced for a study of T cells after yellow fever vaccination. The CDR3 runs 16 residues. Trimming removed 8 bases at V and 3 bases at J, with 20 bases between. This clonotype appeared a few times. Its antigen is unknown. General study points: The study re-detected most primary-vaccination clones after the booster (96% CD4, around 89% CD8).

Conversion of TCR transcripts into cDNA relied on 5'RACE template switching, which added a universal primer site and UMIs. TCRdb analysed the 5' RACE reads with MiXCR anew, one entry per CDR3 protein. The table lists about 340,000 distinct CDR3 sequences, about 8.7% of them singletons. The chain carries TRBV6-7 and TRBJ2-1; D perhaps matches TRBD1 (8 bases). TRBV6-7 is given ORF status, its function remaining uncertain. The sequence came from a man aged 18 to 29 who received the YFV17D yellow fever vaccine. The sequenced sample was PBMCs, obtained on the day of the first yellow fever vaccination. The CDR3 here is CASHRGGRGLYNEQFF. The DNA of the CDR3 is TGTGCCAGCCATAGGGGGGGCAGGGGGCTCTACAATGAGCAGTTCTTC.